This T cell receptor (beta chain) emerged from a study of CXCR3-negative and CXCR3-positive naive CD8 T cells. Study-level information: The libraries together contributed some 150 million TRB reads, each supplying about 1.5 +/- 0.3 million. The study, taken as a whole, reports: Upon cryopreservation, CXCR3 expression partially decreased, and most assays used fresh PBMCs. More hydrophobic TRB CDR3s occurred in CXCR3-positive than in CXCR3-negative naive cells.

Naivety in CD8+ T cells corresponded to a CD45RO-CCR7+CD27+CD95- phenotype. To note about this clonotype: The antigen is undetermined.

Via 5' RACE with UMI labels, TRB cDNA libraries were prepared. TCRdb re-called the 5' RACE reads and catalogs CDR3 proteins one per entry, DNA excluded. The sample's table shows 130,000 to 150,000 distinct CDR3 sequences. Germline CDR1 reads LGHNA; CDR2 reads YSLEER. This CDR3 comprises 13 residues. The sample comprised naive CXCR3+ CD8+ T cells from blood. This sample's subset: CD45RO-CCR7+CD27+CD95- naive CD8+ T cells expressing CXCR3 (TNR3+). This TCR was sampled from a human donor in good health. Some clones in this sample may be carry-over from other donors' samples. This chain joins TRBV4-3 and TRBJ2-5. The CDR3 spells CASATLPQETQYF.